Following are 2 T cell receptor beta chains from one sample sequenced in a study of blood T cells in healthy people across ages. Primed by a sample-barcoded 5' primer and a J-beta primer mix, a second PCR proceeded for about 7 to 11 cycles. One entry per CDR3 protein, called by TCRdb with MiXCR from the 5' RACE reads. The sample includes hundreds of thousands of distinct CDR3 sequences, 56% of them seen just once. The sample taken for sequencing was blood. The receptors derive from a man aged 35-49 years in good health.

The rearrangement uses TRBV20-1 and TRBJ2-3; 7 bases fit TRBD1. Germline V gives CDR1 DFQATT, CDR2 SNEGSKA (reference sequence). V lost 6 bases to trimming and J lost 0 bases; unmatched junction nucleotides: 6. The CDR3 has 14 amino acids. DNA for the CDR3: TGCAGTGCCTGGGACAGCGCTAGCACAGATACGCAGTATTTT. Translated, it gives CSAWDSASTDTQYF.

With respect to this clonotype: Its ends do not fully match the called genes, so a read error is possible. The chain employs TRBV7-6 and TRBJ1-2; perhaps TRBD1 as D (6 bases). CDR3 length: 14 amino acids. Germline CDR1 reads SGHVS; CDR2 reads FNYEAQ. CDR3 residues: CAGSLDRGAGGYTF. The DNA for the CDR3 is TGTGCCGGCAGCTTAGATCGGGGGGCGGGTGGCTACACCTTC.